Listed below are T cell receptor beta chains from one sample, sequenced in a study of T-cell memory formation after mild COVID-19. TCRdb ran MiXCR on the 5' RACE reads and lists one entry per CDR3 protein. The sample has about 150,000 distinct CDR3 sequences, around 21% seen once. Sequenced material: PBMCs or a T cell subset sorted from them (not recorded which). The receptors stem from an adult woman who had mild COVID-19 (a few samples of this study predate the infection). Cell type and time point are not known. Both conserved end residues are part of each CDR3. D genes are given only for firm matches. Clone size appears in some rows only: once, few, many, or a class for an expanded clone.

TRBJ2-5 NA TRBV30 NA CAWCRSGSETQYF TGTGCCTGGTGTCGGTCTGGATCGGAGACCCAGTACTTC
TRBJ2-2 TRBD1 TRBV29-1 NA CSVVTGFNTGELFF TGCAGCGTTGTGACAGGGTTTAACACCGGGGAGCTGTTTTTT
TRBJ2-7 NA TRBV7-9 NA CASTRGDEQYF TGTGCCAGCACCCGTGGGGACGAGCAGTACTTC
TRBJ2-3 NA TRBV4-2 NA CASSPLRSTDTQYF TGTGCCAGCAGCCCCTTGCGGAGCACAGATACGCAGTATTTT
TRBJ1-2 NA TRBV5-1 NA CASSLSSSNYGYTF TGCGCCAGCAGCTTGTCGTCCAGCAACTATGGCTACACCTTC
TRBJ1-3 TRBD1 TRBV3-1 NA CASSQDLEGQGSIGSGNTIYF TGTGCCAGCAGCCAAGATCTCGAGGGACAGGGCTCGATTGGCTCTGGAAACACCATATATTTT
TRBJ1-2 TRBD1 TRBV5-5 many CASSLARGLDGYTF TGTGCCAGCAGCTTGGCCAGGGGGCTGGATGGCTACACCTTC
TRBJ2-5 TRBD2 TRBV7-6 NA CASSLSGLARETQYF TGTGCCAGCAGCCTCTCTGGACTAGCACGGGAGACCCAGTACTTC
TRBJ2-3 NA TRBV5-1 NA CASGPGESTDTQYF TGCGCCAGCGGCCCCGGGGAAAGCACAGATACGCAGTATTTT
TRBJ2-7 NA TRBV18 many CASSPAPGYEQYF TGTGCCAGCTCACCCGCCCCAGGGTACGAACAGTACTTC
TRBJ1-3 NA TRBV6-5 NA CASSYSRNRVADTIYF TGTGCCAGCAGTTACTCGAGGAACAGGGTAGCGGACACCATATATTTT
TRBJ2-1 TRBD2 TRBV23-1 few CASDTTSGGADYNEQFF TGCGCCAGCGATACGACTAGCGGGGGGGCCGACTACAATGAGCAGTTCTTC
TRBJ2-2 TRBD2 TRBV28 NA CASSLSGLAGGNTGELFF TGTGCCAGCAGTCTCTCCGGACTAGCGGGAGGTAACACCGGGGAGCTGTTTTTT
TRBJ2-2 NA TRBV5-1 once CASSIRTAITGELFF TGCGCCAGCAGCATCCGGACAGCCATCACCGGGGAGCTGTTTTTT
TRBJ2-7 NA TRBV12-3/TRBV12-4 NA CASSLGQGPSYEQYF TGTGCCAGCAGCCTAGGGCAGGGGCCCTCCTACGAGCAGTACTTC
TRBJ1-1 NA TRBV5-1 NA CASSSGGNEAFF TGCGCCAGCAGCTCGGGCGGCAATGAAGCTTTCTTT
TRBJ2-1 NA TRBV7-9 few CASSLDSSEDEQFF TGTGCCAGCAGCTTAGACAGCTCTGAAGATGAGCAGTTCTTC
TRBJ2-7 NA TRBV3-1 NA CASTLGTASYEQYF TGTGCCAGCACGTTGGGCACAGCCTCCTACGAGCAGTACTTC
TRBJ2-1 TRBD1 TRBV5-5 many CASSVQGASYNEQFF TGTGCCAGCAGCGTCCAGGGGGCCTCCTACAATGAGCAGTTCTTC
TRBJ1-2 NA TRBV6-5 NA CASSYKGLVARADYGYTF TGTGCCAGCAGTTACAAGGGACTGGTAGCCAGGGCCGACTATGGCTACACCTTC
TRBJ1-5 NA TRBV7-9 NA CASSLIGDNQPQHF TGTGCCAGCAGCTTAATAGGGGACAATCAGCCCCAGCATTTT
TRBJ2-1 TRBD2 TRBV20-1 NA CSAIRLAGGYNEQFF TGCAGTGCTATCCGACTAGCGGGGGGGTACAATGAGCAGTTCTTC
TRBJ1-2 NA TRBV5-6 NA CASSLATVRIYTF TGTGCCAGCAGCTTAGCCACAGTAAGGATTTACACCTTC
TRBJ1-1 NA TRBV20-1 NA CSANRTPMNTEAFF TGCAGTGCCAACCGGACGCCAATGAACACTGAAGCTTTCTTT
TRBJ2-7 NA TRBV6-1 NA CASSVLQTNSYEQYF TGTGCCAGCAGTGTTCTACAGACGAACTCCTACGAGCAGTACTTC
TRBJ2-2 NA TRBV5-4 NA CASSLGRRLVAGELFF TGTGCCAGCAGCTTGGGACGCCGACTAGTGGCCGGGGAGCTGTTTTTT
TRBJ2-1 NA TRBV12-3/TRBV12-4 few CASSTRMSSYNEQFF TGTGCCAGCAGTACCCGGATGAGCTCCTACAATGAGCAGTTCTTC
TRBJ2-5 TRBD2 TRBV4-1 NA CASSQREGRETQYF TGCGCCAGCAGCCAAAGGGAGGGCAGAGAGACCCAGTACTTC
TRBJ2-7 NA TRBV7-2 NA CASSQGGPTYEQYF TGTGCCAGCAGCCAAGGGGGTCCTACCTACGAGCAGTACTTC
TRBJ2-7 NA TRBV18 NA CASSPPTPVGSYEQYF TGTGCCAGCTCACCACCTACTCCCGTTGGGTCCTACGAGCAGTACTTC
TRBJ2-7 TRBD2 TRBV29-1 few CSVETSGGEHSYEQYF TGCAGCGTAGAGACTAGCGGGGGGGAACACTCCTACGAGCAGTACTTC
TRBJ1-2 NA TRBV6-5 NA CASRKIQRWDGYTF TGTGCCAGCAGAAAAATCCAACGGTGGGATGGCTACACCTTC
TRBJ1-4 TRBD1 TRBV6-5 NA CASGRRTGEKLFF TGTGCCAGCGGACGCAGGACAGGGGAAAAACTGTTTTTT
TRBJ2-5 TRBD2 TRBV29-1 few CSVALRLAGGPGETQYF TGCAGCGTTGCCCTCCGACTAGCGGGGGGGCCTGGAGAGACCCAGTACTTC
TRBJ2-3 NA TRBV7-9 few CASSLKLTDTQYF TGTGCCAGCAGCTTGAAGCTTACAGATACGCAGTATTTT
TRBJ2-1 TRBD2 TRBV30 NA CAWGQPARTSGGLNEQFF TGTGCCTGGGGTCAGCCTGCACGGACTAGCGGGGGCCTCAATGAGCAGTTCTTC
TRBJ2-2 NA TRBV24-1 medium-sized CATSDLHRGTGELFF TGTGCCACCAGTGATTTGCATCGGGGCACCGGGGAGCTGTTTTTT
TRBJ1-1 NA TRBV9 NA CASSPRPTRNTEAFF TGTGCCAGCAGCCCGCGACCCACACGCAACACTGAAGCTTTCTTT
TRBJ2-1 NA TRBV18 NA CASSPAFDNEQFF TGTGCCAGCTCACCTGCCTTTGACAATGAGCAGTTCTTC
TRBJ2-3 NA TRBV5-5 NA CASGARVADTQYF TGTGCCAGTGGGGCTCGAGTGGCAGATACGCAGTATTTT
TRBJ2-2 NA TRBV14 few CASNTHTGELFF TGTGCCAGCAATACACACACCGGGGAGCTGTTTTTT
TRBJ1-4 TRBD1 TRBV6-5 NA CASRPGQGLAGNEKLFF TGTGCCAGCCGGCCGGGACAGGGGCTGGCGGGGAATGAAAAACTGTTTTTT
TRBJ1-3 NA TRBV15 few CATVQASGNTIYF TGTGCCACGGTGCAGGCCTCTGGAAACACCATATATTTT
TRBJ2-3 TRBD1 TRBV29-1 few CSSDRGADTQYF TGCAGCTCGGACAGGGGAGCAGATACGCAGTATTTT
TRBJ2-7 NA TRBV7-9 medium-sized CASGTVYEQYF TGTGCCTCCGGGACGGTTTACGAGCAGTACTTC
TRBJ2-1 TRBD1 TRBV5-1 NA CASSLVAGQGGNEQFF TGCGCCAGCAGCTTGGTTGCCGGACAGGGGGGCAATGAGCAGTTCTTC
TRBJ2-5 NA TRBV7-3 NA CASSLGGDRSETQYF TGTGCCAGCAGCTTAGGAGGCGATCGGTCGGAGACCCAGTACTTC